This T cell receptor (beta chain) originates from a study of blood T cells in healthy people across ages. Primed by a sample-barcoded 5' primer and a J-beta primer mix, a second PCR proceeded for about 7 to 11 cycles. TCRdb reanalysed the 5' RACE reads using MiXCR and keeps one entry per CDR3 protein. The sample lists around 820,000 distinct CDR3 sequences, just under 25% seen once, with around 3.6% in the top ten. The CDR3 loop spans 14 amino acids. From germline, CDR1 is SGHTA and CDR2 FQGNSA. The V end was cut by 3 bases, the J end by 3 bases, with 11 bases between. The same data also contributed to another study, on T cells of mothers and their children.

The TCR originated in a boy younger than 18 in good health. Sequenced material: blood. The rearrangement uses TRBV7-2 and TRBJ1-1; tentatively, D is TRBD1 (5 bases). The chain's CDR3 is CASSFGQGYTEAFF. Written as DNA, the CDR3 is TGTGCCAGCAGCTTTGGGCAGGGTTACACTGAAGCTTTCTTT.